This T cell receptor (beta chain) was profiled in a study of beta chain features in type 1 diabetes. General observations from the study: Researchers reported that naive, central memory and Treg TCRB repertoires appeared more similar in patients than in healthy donors. In cDNA sequencing, cells with high TCR expression could be over-represented. Moderate yet significant TCRB CDR3 shortening was seen in Type 1 diabetes patients in all four CD4+ subsets.

CDR1 SGHRS and CDR2 YFSETQ come from the germline V gene. This CDR3 is built from 17 residues. The ends lost 3 bases at V and 7 bases at J; junction bases unmatched: 12. This clone was observed a few times. Its target is not known. CD4+ naive, central memory, regulatory and stem cell-like memory cells were sorted via CD45RO/CCR7/CD25/CD127/CD95/CD27. Reverse transcription of all isolated RNA meant that expressed TCRB transcripts were sequenced. Method: immunoSEQ multiplex PCR; TCRdb's copy keeps in-frame clones and lacks some. Found here are about 660,000 clones, 11% to 15% of them singletons; the top ten hold 0.035% to 0.04%.

Sequencing was performed on naive CD4+ T cells from blood. The chain joins TRBV5-1 to TRBJ2-1, with TRBD2 matching 11 bases. This TCR was recovered from a man between 18 and 29 years old with type 1 diabetes. The CDR3 protein is CASSSPGFLAGGNEQFF. CDR3 DNA: TGCGCCAGCAGCTCCCCAGGGTTTCTAGCGGGAGGTAATGAGCAGTTCTTC.